The sequence of this T cell receptor beta chain was determined in a study of graft-versus-host responses after intestinal transplantation. Study summary: Every transplant recipient was induced with anti-thymocyte globulin, then maintained on tacrolimus and steroids for two to four years.

TCRdb keeps only in-frame clones here, not all; method: immunoSEQ multiplex PCR. This sample has 80,000 to 100,000 clones, with 75% to 95% found just once. The V gene's germline CDR1 is SEHNR and CDR2 FQNEAQ (reference sequence). The CDR3 runs to 15 residues. With 1 base removed from V and 0 bases from J, the gap between germline ends came to 6 bases. On this clone itself: Its antigen is not identified.

This receptor was identified in a human donor who was the organ donor for an intestinal transplant. V is TRBV7-9 and J is TRBJ1-4; D is ambiguous. This specimen consisted of unstimulated CD4+ T cells sorted from spleen or lymph node cells, obtained before transplant. The CDR3 DNA follows: TGTGCCAGCAGCTTAGAAGTAGCAACTAATGAAAAACTGTTTTTT. It specifies CASSLEVATNEKLFF.